Presented here are 4 T cell receptor beta chains from one specimen sequenced in a study of PD-1 blockade in classical Hodgkin lymphoma. Every one of the patients relapsed after autologous stem cell transplantation (brentuximab vedotin exposure was variable). Profiling relied on immunoSEQ multiplex PCR, and the TCRdb table lists in-frame clones only, not all of them. There are some 15,000 clones in the sample; over 80% occur only once, and roughly 34% lies in the top ten. The sequencing used peripheral blood mononuclear cells (PBMCs), collected before the second cycle of nivolumab. These receptors were taken from a human donor with classical Hodgkin lymphoma.

The rearrangement links TRBV7-6 to TRBJ1-3, with D hard to call. In germline, CDR1 is SGHVS, CDR2 FNYEAQ. The CDR3 runs to 12 residues. CDR3 sequence reads: CGVGRSGNTIYF. The CDR3 nucleotides are TGTGGTGTAGGGCGATCTGGAAACACCATATATTTT.

This chain joins TRBV11-3 and TRBJ2-3; D possibly uses TRBD1 or TRBD2 (5 bases each). In germline, CDR1 is SGHNT, CDR2 YENEEA. The germline V and J ends were trimmed by 5 bases and 5 bases, with 14 bases remaining between them. The CDR3 extends over 14 amino acids. The CDR3 nucleotides read TGTGCCAGCAGCCCCCGGGACGGAAAAGATACGCAGTATTTT. It translates to CASSPRDGKDTQYF.

This clone appeared a single time. V and J are TRBV18 and TRBJ2-2; D might be TRBD1 (5 bases). Germline CDR1 is KGHSH and CDR2 is LQKENI. Trimming took 4 bases from V and 0 from J, leaving 9 bases between them. The CDR3 has 15 amino acids. DNA for the CDR3: TGTGCCAGCTCACTGGACATTGCGAACACCGGGGAGCTGTTTTTT. This encodes CASSLDIANTGELFF.

The chain has TRBV4-2 and TRBJ2-5; the match to TRBD2 covers 11 bases. The CDR3 has 17 residues. Germline CDR1 LGHNA, CDR2 YNFKEQ. Trimming removed 1 base from V and 5 bases from J; junction bases left unmatched: 9. The CDR3 nucleotides are TGTGCCAGCAGCCAAGGTGGGGTAGCGGGAGGGCGGGAGACCCAGTACTTC. Protein product: CASSQGGVAGGRETQYF.